Listed here are 9 T cell receptor beta chains from one sample, sequenced in a study of shared clonotypes between healthy human individuals. Clones were sequenced by immunoSEQ multiplex PCR, and TCRdb holds only the in-frame ones, with some missing. The repertoire consists of roughly 1,100,000 clones, with around 74% occurring once and the leading ten covering approximately 1.5%. Sequencing was carried out using memory CD4+ T cells sorted from blood. Subset defined: CD45RA-negative fraction. The receptors were sampled from a man aged 18 to 30 in good health.

The chain couples TRBV6-5 to TRBJ2-1; D is perhaps TRBD2 (6 bases). V lost 7 bases, J lost 3 bases, and 13 bases lay in between. CDR1 and CDR2 from the germline V gene are MNHEY and SVGAGI. There are 14 residues in the CDR3. The CDR3 here is CASTGGVDYNEQFF. The CDR3 DNA reads as TGTGCCAGCACGGGCGGGGTAGACTACAATGAGCAGTTCTTC.

This chain joins TRBV4-1 and TRBJ1-6, with a tentative D call TRBD1 (5 bases). The V end was cut by 1 base, the J end by 14 bases, with 18 bases between. The V gene's germline CDR1 is MGHRA and CDR2 YSYEKL. The CDR3 runs to 15 residues. The DNA of the CDR3 is TGCGCCAGCAGCCAAGCGTTCCTGGGGGAAAACACCCTCCACTTT. The encoded protein is CASSQAFLGENTLHF.

The chain recombines TRBV19 with TRBJ2-2; 7 bases match TRBD2. J gave up 6 bases and V 0 bases, and 1 base lay outside the gene matches. Germline-derived CDR1 and CDR2 are LNHDA and SQIVND (reference sequence). This CDR3 has 14 amino acids. The CDR3 coding sequence is TGTGCCAGTAGTATAGATCGGGGGGCCGGGGAGCTGTTTTTT. Protein sequence: CASSIDRGAGELFF.

In its sample, this clone was seen a few times. The chain is built from TRBV10-3 and TRBJ1-1; D not resolved. CDR3 length: 13 residues. Per the germline V gene, CDR1 is ENHRY and CDR2 is SYGVKD. V lost 6 bases to trimming and J lost 0 bases, with 8 bases between them. CDR3 region: CAIREAMNTEAFF. The DNA for the CDR3 is TGTGCCATCAGGGAGGCTATGAACACTGAAGCTTTCTTT.

This chain connects TRBV29-1 to TRBJ1-1; 8 positions match TRBD1. V lost 3 bases to trimming and J lost 3 bases; unmatched junction nucleotides: 9. CDR1 and CDR2 from the germline V gene are SQVTM and ANQGSEA. The CDR3 runs 15 residues. The CDR3 DNA sequence: TGCAGCGTTGACAAACAGGGGGATGCTGACACTGAAGCTTTCTTT. Translating gives CSVDKQGDADTEAFF.

V usage is TRBV19 and J usage is TRBJ1-3; TRBD1 matches 7 bases. This CDR3 is built from 16 residues. J lost 0 bases, V lost 7 bases, and 9 bases had no gene match. Germline values: CDR1 LNHDA, CDR2 SQIVND (reference sequence). The CDR3 nucleotides are TGTGCCAGTACCATCCCCGGGACAGCCTCTGGAAACACCATATATTTT. This sequence encodes CASTIPGTASGNTIYF.

V gene TRBV4-1 combines with J gene TRBJ2-3; perhaps TRBD1 as D (6 bases). Trimming took 0 bases from V and 2 from J, leaving 15 bases between them. CDR1 and CDR2 from the germline V gene are MGHRA and YSYEKL. CDR3 length: 17 residues. The CDR3 loop is CASSQERGTSHTDTQYF. Here the CDR3 DNA reads TGCGCCAGCAGCCAAGAGAGAGGGACAAGCCACACAGATACGCAGTATTTT.

Only a few counts were recorded for this clone. V gene TRBV11-2 combines with J gene TRBJ2-1; no clear D gene. The germline gives CDR1 SGHAT, CDR2 FQNNGV. V was clipped by 5 bases and J by 5 bases, with 16 bases between them. The CDR3 consists of 15 residues. Here the CDR3 DNA reads TGTGCCAGCAGCCAAGTAACCCGACGGGACAATGAGCAGTTCTTC. The encoded protein is CASSQVTRRDNEQFF.

The chain employs TRBV30 and TRBJ2-5, with a weak D call TRBD1 (6 bases). The CDR3 totals 14 residues. From germline, CDR1 is GTSNPN and CDR2 SVGIG (reference sequence). V was cut by 8 bases and J by 5 bases, with 21 bases left in between. The CDR3 protein is CAGDTNWAGETQYF. The CDR3 region has the DNA TGTGCCGGGGACACTAACTGGGCCGGGGAGACCCAGTACTTC.